This note documents a single T cell receptor beta chain sequence. The method was immunoSEQ multiplex PCR; TCRdb's version includes in-frame clones alone and lacks a portion of them. Here the sample spans about 380,000 clones, more than 85% being singletons. The sample belongs to a study of shared T cell receptors in the human thymus. This CDR3 region has 12 residues. Between the trimmed V and J ends, which lost 1 base and 10 bases, there was a span of 8 bases. CDR1 is SEHNR and CDR2 is FQNEAQ in the germline V gene (reference sequence). Sequenced: thymocytes. This receptor was taken from a human donor. V gene TRBV7-9 combines with J gene TRBJ2-1; no definite D call. The CDR3: CASSLGAKEQFF. The CDR3 nucleotides read TGTGCCAGCAGCTTAGGTGCTAAGGAGCAGTTCTTC.